This T cell receptor (beta chain) came from a study of a mutant IDH1 vaccine in newly diagnosed glioma. Study information: Initiation of the vaccine course occurred 4-6 weeks after radiotherapy alone, or alongside temozolomide cycles. Treated patients showed a male proportion of roughly 62%, a female proportion of 37.5%, and a mean age of around 40 years. Former treatment meant radiotherapy, temozolomide, or both; the majority had gotten both.

Indicated time point: week 5, during vaccination. A 20-mer mutant IDH1 peptide at 300 ug was injected subcutaneously with topical imiquimod. Tumors from donors were new WHO grade 3 or 4 IDH1-mutant astrocytomas with ATRX loss. Looked up from germline, CDR1 is SGHRS and CDR2 is YFSETQ. The CDR3 loop spans 15 amino acids. V shed 2 bases, J shed 4 bases, and the junction held 6 bases outside the gene matches. TCRdb keeps only in-frame clones here, not all; method: immunoSEQ multiplex PCR. This table has about 30,000 clones, about four fifths appearing once. Remarks on this clone: Its antigen remains unidentified.

The chain uses TRBV5-1 and TRBJ1-1; 9 positions agree with TRBD1. This TCR was sampled from a young man with glioma. The specimen comprised PBMCs, sampled from a glioma patient whose treatment included an IDH1 peptide vaccine. For the CDR3, the DNA is TGCGCCAGCAGCTTAACAGGGGGCTGGGGCACTGAAGCTTTCTTT. This translates into CASSLTGGWGTEAFF.